This T cell receptor beta chain originates from a study of cytomegalovirus exposure and HLA in healthy donors. Turning to the study itself: The use of the same platform for the 90 to 150 validation repertoires and the 550 to 850 first-cohort repertoires was reported by a later analysis. Study-level results: Many donors shared some public TCRs, even though most TCR sequences were rare. According to a subsequent analysis, TCR clusters identified in the first cohort showed a tendency to co-occur across the roughly 110 validation repertoires. Associated with cytomegalovirus, according to the listing, were some 180 TCR beta chains.

As concerns this clone: Its specificity is unknown.

Germline V CDR1 and CDR2: MDHEN, SYDVKM. After removal of 6 bases from V and 0 bases from J, the junction contained 7 bases not matched to a gene. The CDR3 spans 15 residues. This table comes from immunoSEQ multiplex PCR, and its TCRdb copy is limited to in-frame clones, with some not included. The sample records 150,000 to 200,000 clones, 85% being singletons. This receptor was taken from a man aged 18 to 29 in good health and CMV-seropositive. Sequencing was done on a sample of PBMCs. The rearrangement links TRBV28 to TRBJ1-1; TRBD1 matches at 7 bases. The CDR3 DNA sequence: TGTGCCAGCAGCTTACCGGGACAGATGAACACTGAAGCTTTCTTT. It specifies CASSLPGQMNTEAFF.